The 32 T cell receptor beta chains listed next were all sequenced from one sample in a study of shared clonotypes between healthy human individuals. Libraries were prepared by immunoSEQ multiplex PCR; TCRdb keeps only in-frame clonotypes and omits some of them. Among 450,000 to 600,000 clones listed, approximately 79% were seen once. Sequenced sample: PBMCs. The source of these receptors is a woman in her forties in good health. Some clones in this sample may be carry-over from other donors' samples.

V usage is TRBV9 and J usage is TRBJ2-5; D not certain. The CDR3 runs 14 residues. CDR1 and CDR2 from the germline V gene are SGDLS and YYNGEE. V lost 0 bases and J 5 bases, leaving 11 bases between the germline ends. The CDR3: CASSVGPGGETQYF. CDR3 sequence (DNA): TGTGCCAGCAGCGTAGGCCCGGGTGGCGAGACCCAGTACTTC.

This clone showed up many times. The chain employs TRBV12-5 and TRBJ2-1; 11 positions match TRBD2. V lost 7 bases and J lost 6; bases outside the gene matches: 2. The CDR3 sequence is 13 residues long. The germline CDR1 and CDR2 sequences are LGHNT and FRNRAP. Here the CDR3 DNA reads TGTGCTAGTGCCGGACTAGCGGGCAATGAGCAGTTCTTC. It encodes CASAGLAGNEQFF.

This chain links TRBV28 with TRBJ1-2; D ambiguous. V lost 4 bases and J 3 bases, leaving 15 bases between the germline ends. The CDR3 has 15 amino acids. Germline values: CDR1 MDHEN, CDR2 SYDVKM. CDR3 residues: CASSYIEGADYGYTF. CDR3 coding DNA: TGTGCCAGCAGTTACATTGAAGGAGCGGACTATGGCTACACCTTC.

The rearrangement uses TRBV10-1 and TRBJ2-1; D is perhaps TRBD2 (6 bases). The V gene's germline CDR1 is WNHNN and CDR2 SYGVQD (reference sequence). V lost 0 bases and J 12 bases, leaving 18 bases between the germline ends. CDR3 length: 15 residues. This chain's CDR3 is CASSESGTQVYGQFF. The DNA for the CDR3 is TGCGCCAGCAGTGAGTCCGGGACTCAGGTTTATGGGCAGTTCTTC.

This clone was detected a few times. The chain is built from TRBV25-1 and TRBJ2-7; 14 bases fit TRBD2. V was clipped by 6 bases and J by 7 bases; unmatched bases: 11. There are 16 residues in the CDR3. CDR1 and CDR2 (germline): MGHDK, SYGVNS. CDR3 sequence (DNA): TGTGCCAGCAGATTAGGGACTAGCGGGAGTCGAGGTGAGCAGTACTTC. Protein product: CASRLGTSGSRGEQYF.

Regarding this clone: Within the sample, other DNA sequences also encode this same CDR3. This chain joins TRBV30 and TRBJ1-1, with unresolved D. The CDR3 runs 13 residues. The V and J ends lost 0 bases and 3 bases respectively, with 8 bases between them. Germline V gene lookup returns CDR1 GTSNPN and CDR2 SVGIG (reference sequence). CDR3 sequence reads: CAWSVSGDTEAFF. CDR3 nucleotides: TGTGCCTGGAGTGTAAGTGGGGACACTGAAGCTTTCTTT.

V usage is TRBV10-3 and J usage is TRBJ2-6, with D possibly being TRBD2 (7 bases). Trimming shortened V by 4 bases and J by 1 base, and 17 bases separated the two germline ends. CDR3 length: 18 amino acids. Germline CDR1 reads ENHRY; CDR2 reads SYGVKD. In DNA form, the CDR3 reads TGTGCCATCAGTGGTGCGAGGGGGGGAGCATCTGGGGCCAACGTCCTGACTTTC. It is translated as CAISGARGGASGANVLTF.

This clone was detected a few times. The rearrangement joins TRBV7-3 to TRBJ2-2; D remains ambiguous. Trimming took off 4 bases at V and 1 base at J, with 16 bases between the two ends. Germline CDR1 and CDR2: SGHTA and FQGTGA. CDR3 length equals 17 residues. The CDR3 bases are TGTGCCAGCAGCTCCACCGGAATAGGAGAGAACACCGGGGAGCTGTTTTTT. Its protein product is CASSSTGIGENTGELFF.

The chain is built from TRBV7-8 and TRBJ1-1; 7 nucleotides match TRBD1. The CDR3 sequence is 15 residues long. Germline CDR1 SGHVS, CDR2 FQNEAQ. V lost 4 bases to trimming and J lost 1 base; unmatched junction nucleotides: 6. The CDR3: CASSYQTGWNTEAFF. CDR3 nucleotides: TGTGCCAGCAGCTATCAGACAGGGTGGAACACTGAAGCTTTCTTT.

This CDR3 is CASSQENANAGTLAVYGYTF. In DNA, the CDR3 is TGCGCCAGCAGCCAAGAAAATGCCAATGCCGGGACCTTAGCAGTCTATGGCTACACCTTC. The genes are TRBV4-3 and TRBJ1-2, with a weak D call TRBD1 (5 bases). CDR1 is LGHNA and CDR2 is YSLEER in the germline V gene. The CDR3 is made up of 20 amino acids. V lost 0 bases, J lost 4 bases, and 27 bases lay in between.

This clone occurred a few times. The rearrangement links TRBV7-9 to TRBJ1-4, with D tentatively TRBD1 (5 bases). Germline CDR1 is SEHNR and CDR2 is FQNEAQ (reference sequence). The CDR3 consists of 14 residues. V was clipped by 5 bases and J by 1 base, with 8 bases between them. The CDR3 spells CASSPGGTNEKLFF. Here the CDR3 DNA reads TGTGCCAGCAGCCCGGGGGGAACTAATGAAAAACTGTTTTTT.

The rearrangement uses TRBV5-1 and TRBJ2-7; 8 nucleotides line up with TRBD1. The CDR3 loop spans 15 amino acids. CDR1 and CDR2 (germline): SGHRS, YFSETQ. Germline trimming cut 6 bases from V and 3 bases from J; bases unmatched to any gene: 11. The CDR3 DNA reads TGCGCCAGCACCCCCCGCCTTGGACAGGGCTACGAGCAGTACTTC. Translating gives CASTPRLGQGYEQYF.

Notes on this clone: This sample includes further DNA sequences coding for the same CDR3. V and J are TRBV7-9 and TRBJ1-1, with D maybe TRBD1 (6 bases). This CDR3 has 12 amino acids. Germline-derived CDR1 and CDR2 are SEHNR and FQNEAQ (reference sequence). V lost 2 bases, J lost 5 bases, and 6 bases lay in between. The CDR3 DNA follows: TGTGCCAGCAGCTTAAGGGGGACTGAAGCTTTCTTT. It encodes CASSLRGTEAFF.

The chain couples TRBV29-1 to TRBJ1-2; 7 bases agree with TRBD1. The CDR3 runs 15 residues. With 6 bases clipped from V and 5 bases from J, the junction kept 15 bases outside the gene matches. The germline CDR1 and CDR2 sequences are SQVTM and ANQGSEA. CDR3 in DNA: TGCAGCGTCCGGGTGGGACAGAACCCCTATTATGGCTACACCTTC. The encoded protein is CSVRVGQNPYYGYTF.

The chain combines TRBV28 with TRBJ2-1; D might be TRBD1 (6 bases). Trimming left V 2 bases short and J 9 bases short, with 11 bases between. This CDR3 contains 13 residues. Germline V lookup: CDR1 MDHEN, CDR2 SYDVKM. CDR3 in amino acids: CASSLPGVAEQFF. CDR3 in DNA: TGTGCCAGCAGTTTACCAGGGGTCGCTGAGCAGTTCTTC.

This chain links TRBV5-1 with TRBJ2-2; tentative D call: TRBD1 (6 bases). V lost 3 bases and J 5 bases, leaving 11 bases between the germline ends. The CDR3 has 14 amino acids. Germline V gives CDR1 SGHRS, CDR2 YFSETQ. CDR3 protein: CASSYRVGTGELFF. The CDR3 bases are TGCGCCAGCAGCTACAGGGTAGGGACCGGGGAGCTGTTTTTT.

This chain connects TRBV6-5 to TRBJ1-4, with D uncertain. The ends were cut back, 4 bases at V and 0 bases at J, with 9 bases in the middle. The CDR3 is made up of 15 amino acids. Germline V gives CDR1 MNHEY, CDR2 SVGAGI. The CDR3 reads CASSSWTATNEKLFF. The CDR3 nucleotides read TGTGCCAGCAGTTCATGGACGGCAACTAATGAAAAACTGTTTTTT.

The CDR3 DNA sequence: TGTGCCACCACCCCGGGTTTAGCCTACAATGAGCAGTTCTTC. Translation gives CATTPGLAYNEQFF. This rearrangement joins TRBV15 to TRBJ2-1, with D hard to call. This CDR3 contains 14 residues. Germline CDR1 and CDR2: LNHNV and YYDKDF (reference sequence). Trimming left V 7 bases short and J 2 bases short, with 12 bases between. The full variable domain, with the rest looked up from reference TRBV15 and TRBJ2-1, is DAMVIQNPRYQVTQFGKPVTLSCSQTLNHNVMYWYQQKSSQAPKLLFHYYDKDFNNEADTPDNFQSRRPNTSFCFLDIRSPGLGDTAMYLCATTPGLAYNEQFFGPGTRLTVL.

This clone appeared a single time. V usage is TRBV11-2 and J usage is TRBJ2-7; possibly TRBD1 for D (6 bases). The CDR3 length is 13 residues. Trimming removed 7 bases from V and 2 bases from J, with 12 bases in between. Per germline, CDR1 SGHAT and CDR2 FQNNGV. As DNA, the CDR3 is TGTGCCAGCACCCAGGGGAATACCTACGAGCAGTACTTC. Translated, it gives CASTQGNTYEQYF. Together with reference TRBV11-2 and TRBJ2-7, the CDR3 gives the full variable domain: EAGVAQSPRYKIIEKRQSVAFWCNPISGHATLYWYQQILGQGPKLLIQFQNNGVVDDSQLPKDRFSAERLKGVDSTLKIQPAKLEDSAVYLCASTQGNTYEQYFGPGTRLTVT.

This chain joins TRBV6-1 and TRBJ1-3; TRBD1 might be the D (5 bases). The CDR3 totals 17 residues. Germline-derived CDR1 and CDR2 are MNHNS and SASEGT. V lost 3 bases to trimming and J lost 0 bases, with 15 bases between them. CDR3 loop: CASSDPGTSRSGNTIYF. CDR3 DNA: TGTGCCAGCAGTGATCCGGGGACGTCCCGCTCTGGAAACACCATATATTTT.

The chain couples TRBV5-6 to TRBJ1-2; 8 bases match TRBD1. After removal of 4 bases from V and 6 bases from J, the junction contained 17 bases not matched to a gene. Per germline, CDR1 SGHDT and CDR2 YYEEEE. The CDR3 runs to 17 residues. CDR3 coding DNA: TGTGCCAGCAGCCAAACGGACAGGGAAGGGGCGGGAGATGGCTACACCTTC. Translation gives CASSQTDREGAGDGYTF.

The rearrangement links TRBV7-6 to TRBJ2-1, with D possibly matching TRBD2 (5 bases). The CDR3 has 17 residues. The V end was cut by 6 bases, the J end by 1 base, with 19 bases between. The V gene's germline CDR1 is SGHVS and CDR2 FNYEAQ. Here the CDR3 reads CASSRLPGLGSYNEQFF. DNA for the CDR3: TGTGCCAGCAGTCGTCTCCCTGGACTTGGGTCCTACAATGAGCAGTTCTTC.

This chain joins TRBV14 and TRBJ2-1, with 8 nucleotides matching TRBD1. The CDR3 runs 14 residues. Germline trimming cut 0 bases from V and 14 bases from J; bases unmatched to any gene: 9. Per germline, CDR1 SGHDN and CDR2 FVKESK. CDR3 DNA sequence: TGTGCCAGCAGCCAAGACCTTGGACAGGGATGGGAGTTCTTC. It translates to CASSQDLGQGWEFF.

This rearrangement joins TRBV4-2 to TRBJ2-3; the match to TRBD2 covers 8 bases. Germline values: CDR1 LGHNA, CDR2 YNFKEQ. The trim removed 1 base at V and 0 bases at J, leaving 9 bases unmatched. This CDR3 is built from 18 residues. The CDR3 nucleotides are TGTGCCAGCAGCCAAGTCCCCCCCGGGAGGGTGAGCACAGATACGCAGTATTTT. Translated, it gives CASSQVPPGRVSTDTQYF.

With regard to this clone: A far larger clone is a single base away, which makes a read error likely. The chain uses TRBV9 and TRBJ1-2; D call uncertain. CDR3 length: 13 residues. V dropped 4 bases and J dropped 0 bases, with 7 bases sitting between them. Germline CDR1 reads SGDLS; CDR2 reads YYNGEE. This CDR3 is CASSRDTNYGYTF. The DNA of the CDR3 is TGTGCCAGCAGCCGAGATACTAACTATGGCTACACCTTC.

The V and J genes are TRBV9 and TRBJ1-4; a possible D gene is TRBD1 (5 bases). Trimming pared 2 bases from V and 4 bases from J, leaving 6 bases between. This CDR3 has 13 residues. Germline V gene data show CDR1 as SGDLS and CDR2 as YYNGEE. The CDR3 reads CASSVQGNEKLFF. CDR3 DNA sequence: TGTGCCAGCAGCGTGCAGGGTAATGAAAAACTGTTTTTT.

This sequence joins TRBV5-8 and TRBJ2-5; possibly TRBD1 for D (6 bases). V gave up 1 base and J gave up 2 bases, with 9 bases separating them. Per germline, CDR1 SGHTS and CDR2 YDEGEE. The CDR3 has 14 residues. The CDR3, as DNA: TGTGCCAGCAGCTTGAGGGACACGCAAGAGACCCAGTACTTC. Translated, it gives CASSLRDTQETQYF.

V usage is TRBV4-1 and J usage is TRBJ2-3, with D unresolved. Germline V gives CDR1 MGHRA, CDR2 YSYEKL. The CDR3 has 15 residues. V lost 6 bases and J 1 base, leaving 14 bases between the germline ends. The CDR3 coding sequence is TGCGCCAGCAGACCCCTGGGCGTCGGCACAGATACGCAGTATTTT. Translating it yields CASRPLGVGTDTQYF.

This chain connects TRBV7-8 to TRBJ1-5; the match to TRBD1 covers 7 bases. Looked up from germline, CDR1 is SGHVS and CDR2 is FQNEAQ. The junction had 8 bases not matched to a gene; V was cut back by 1 base and J by 5 bases. This CDR3 spans 16 amino acids. CDR3 loop: CASSLGAGGRDQPQHF. The CDR3 nucleotides read TGTGCCAGCAGCTTAGGGGCAGGGGGTAGAGATCAGCCCCAGCATTTT.

The chain joins TRBV30 to TRBJ1-4; D gene uncertain. V lost 0 bases and J 11 bases, leaving 13 bases between the germline ends. CDR1 is GTSNPN and CDR2 is SVGIG in the germline V gene (reference sequence). This CDR3 spans 13 amino acids. The CDR3 coding sequence is TGTGCCTGGAGTGTACGGCCCGCGGGGAAACTGTTTTTT. It yields the protein CAWSVRPAGKLFF. Together with reference TRBV30 and TRBJ1-4, the CDR3 gives the full variable domain: SQTIHQWPATLVQPVGSPLSLECTVEGTSNPNLYWYRQAAGRGLQLLFYSVGIGQISSEVPQNLSASRPQDRQFILSSKKLLLSDSGFYLCAWSVRPAGKLFFGSGTQLSVL.

This chain links TRBV6-1 with TRBJ2-5; TRBD1 agrees at 10 bases. The CDR3 consists of 16 residues. Losses at the gene ends were 3 bases for V and 4 bases for J; bases not matched to a gene: 8. CDR1 and CDR2 (germline): MNHNS, SASEGT. CDR3 region: CASSELGQGSGETQYF. The CDR3 nucleotides are TGTGCCAGCAGTGAGCTGGGACAGGGGTCGGGAGAGACCCAGTACTTC.

The gene calls are TRBV7-8 and TRBJ1-3, with 7 nucleotides matching TRBD1. The junction had 10 bases not matched to a gene; V was cut back by 2 bases and J by 6 bases. The CDR3 length is 16 residues. Germline lookup yields CDR1 SGHVS and CDR2 FQNEAQ. The CDR3: CASSLPAGGLENTIYF. CDR3 sequence (DNA): TGTGCCAGCAGCTTACCCGCAGGGGGATTGGAAAACACCATATATTTT. Combining the CDR3 with reference TRBV7-8 and TRBJ1-3 gives the whole variable domain GAGVSQSPRYKVAKRGQDVALRCDPISGHVSLFWYQQALGQGPEFLTYFQNEAQLDKSGLPSDRFFAERPEGSVSTLKIQRTQQEDSAVYLCASSLPAGGLENTIYFGEGSWLTVV.